These 9 T cell receptor beta chains came from one sample sequenced in a study of blood T cell repertoires in COVID-19. The protocol was immunoSEQ multiplex PCR, while the TCRdb copy is restricted to in-frame clones and leaves out a portion. The sample contains 250,000 to 300,000 clones, more than 85% of which appear only once. The sample comprised PBMCs or T cells enriched from blood (not recorded which). The receptors derive from a man in his forties or fifties who had recovered from COVID-19.

A single count supports this clone. The chain recombines TRBV7-3 with TRBJ2-1; 11 nucleotides agree with TRBD2. The CDR3 has 19 amino acids. The germline V gene encodes CDR1 SGHTA and CDR2 FQGTGA. V trimming: 1 base; J trimming: 3 bases; junction bases outside the gene matches: 11. CDR3 in amino acids: CASSLSMGLLAGGYNEQFF. DNA for the CDR3: TGTGCCAGCAGCTTAAGTATGGGCTTGCTAGCGGGAGGCTACAATGAGCAGTTCTTC.

V usage is TRBV5-1 and J usage is TRBJ2-3, with 7 bases matching TRBD2. Germline values: CDR1 SGHRS, CDR2 YFSETQ. Trimming cost V 1 base and J 0 bases; bases outside gene matches: 2. This CDR3 is 15 amino acids long. This CDR3 reads CASSLSGGSTDTQYF. The DNA of the CDR3 is TGCGCCAGCAGCTTGTCGGGGGGAAGCACAGATACGCAGTATTTT.

The chain is built from TRBV6-1 and TRBJ2-6; D gene ambiguous. CDR3 length: 16 amino acids. V gave up 0 bases and J gave up 2 bases, with 8 bases separating them. Germline V lookup: CDR1 MNHNS, CDR2 SASEGT. The CDR3 loop is CASSEALAAGANVLTF. CDR3 DNA sequence: TGTGCCAGCAGTGAAGCGCTGGCTGCTGGGGCCAACGTCCTGACTTTC.

This clone has a single count. The CDR3 region is CASRLQGLAGVGGNEQFF. CDR3 DNA: TGTGCCAGCAGACTCCAGGGACTAGCGGGAGTTGGGGGCAATGAGCAGTTCTTC. The V and J genes are TRBV28 and TRBJ2-1, with 14 bases lining up with TRBD2. The V segment lost 6 bases and the J segment 6 bases; nucleotides outside the gene matches: 13. In germline, CDR1 is MDHEN, CDR2 SYDVKM. This CDR3 is 18 amino acids long.

A few counts support this clone. The chain is built from TRBV7-9 and TRBJ1-3; possibly TRBD1 for D (6 bases). The CDR3 has 17 residues. CDR1 is SEHNR and CDR2 is FQNEAQ in the germline V gene (reference sequence). Trimming removed 2 bases from V and 7 bases from J, with 21 bases in between. The CDR3 region is CASSLLDSSVLSNTIYF. DNA for the CDR3: TGTGCCAGCAGCTTATTGGACAGCAGCGTCCTCTCGAACACCATATATTTT. Complete variable domain (other parts from reference TRBV7-9 and TRBJ1-3): DTGVSQNPRHKITKRGQNVTFRCDPISEHNRLYWYRQTLGQGPEFLTYFQNEAQLEKSRLLSDRFSAERPKGSFSTLEIQRTEQGDSAMYLCASSLLDSSVLSNTIYFGEGSWLTVV.

This rearrangement joins TRBV9 to TRBJ1-2, with D possibly TRBD1 on 6 matching bases. Trimming cost V 4 bases and J 3 bases, with 22 bases left between them. Per the germline V gene, CDR1 is SGDLS and CDR2 is YYNGEE. This CDR3 contains 17 residues. CDR3 sequence reads: CASSPAGAGASDYGYTF. The CDR3, as DNA: TGTGCCAGCAGCCCGGCGGGGGCGGGGGCTAGCGACTATGGCTACACCTTC.

The chain links TRBV5-1 to TRBJ2-3; TRBD1 matches at 10 bases. Germline assignment: CDR1 SGHRS and CDR2 YFSETQ. The length of the CDR3 is 14 residues. J gave up 6 bases and V 3 bases, and 4 bases lay outside the gene matches. The CDR3 protein is CASSSGTGDDTQYF. The CDR3 region has the DNA TGCGCCAGCAGCTCCGGGACAGGGGATGATACGCAGTATTTT.

V gene TRBV7-9 combines with J gene TRBJ1-1; 9 bases are shared with TRBD1. Losses at the gene ends were 3 bases for V and 1 base for J; bases not matched to a gene: 3. Germline assignment: CDR1 SEHNR and CDR2 FQNEAQ (reference sequence). This CDR3 has 15 residues. The CDR3 DNA follows: TGTGCCAGCAGCTTTACAGGGGGCGCGAACACTGAAGCTTTCTTT. This encodes CASSFTGGANTEAFF.

This chain uses TRBV10-3 with TRBJ1-1; a possible D gene is TRBD1 (5 bases). CDR3 size: 15 residues. From germline, CDR1 is ENHRY and CDR2 SYGVKD. Deletions cut 11 bases from V and 0 bases from J, with 19 bases between. Written as DNA, the CDR3 is TGTGCCTCAGGGCCGGGCCCTCCTATGAACACTGAAGCTTTCTTT. Its translation: CASGPGPPMNTEAFF.